This TCR beta chain was sequenced during a study of cytomegalovirus exposure and HLA in healthy donors (dated by TCRdb to the late 2010s). Regarding the research as a whole: The 700 or so repertoires of the first cohort and the roughly 120 validation repertoires were produced on the same platform, according to a later analysis. Besides the first cohort of roughly 660 subjects, a separate validation cohort made up of about 120 different subjects was used. To predict cytomegalovirus infection status, the study brought together high-throughput TCR immunosequencing, statistical association of individual TCRs with disease status, and machine learning. The study was designed to test whether signatures of past pathogen exposure could be identified by cataloging public T cell receptors.

General conclusions and limits of the study: A later analysis had no HLA typing for the validation cohort, so co-occurrence there was scored across all 130 or so repertoires. The study listed approximately 160 TCR beta chains as associated with cytomegalovirus. The authors suggested that the approach could potentially be extended to other disease states and immunological phenotypes. While some public TCRs were present in many individuals, most TCR sequences turned up only very rarely across donors. In vitro tests confirmed that three of the cytomegalovirus-associated TCR beta chains recognize cytomegalovirus antigens. A later analysis found that TCRs clustered in the first cohort also tended to co-occur in the 100 to 150 validation repertoires, with about 94% of cluster scores above 0. In both the original and validation cohorts, the classifier was reported to diagnose cytomegalovirus status with high specificity and sensitivity.

V loses 0 bases at its end and J loses 5 bases; junction bases beyond the gene matches: 4. Measured from the cysteine to the phenylalanine, the CDR3 is 14 residues long. Only the CDR3 portion is preserved as DNA: 42 bases, with reading frame beginning at the first base. In the germline V gene, CDR1 corresponds to SGHRS and CDR2 to YFSETQ. Comments on this clone: Its antigen specificity is not known. Nothing much larger sits one base from this clone, and base qualities are not available. This specimen includes other DNA sequences encoding the same CDR3.

The method was the immunoSEQ multiplex PCR assay. The paper's data handling went like this. A statistical classification framework was developed to diagnose cytomegalovirus status using the catalog of TCR beta chain sequences. In its TCRdb copy, this immuneACCESS table keeps in-frame sequences only and misses some clones. Where compared with another copy, unresolved V genes explain less than half of these, and the others have no known cause. The V and J calls and clone size come from that table; D and trimming were worked out from the DNA. This sample lists about 200,000 clones; roughly 82% were detected once. 1.4% to 1.5% of the sample is taken by the ten largest. Donors formed part of the validation cohort, which comprised fewer than 150 subjects and was distinct from the first cohort of roughly 600 subjects.

Input material: PBMCs. The sequence was obtained from a woman between 18 and 29 years old in good health and CMV-seronegative. The sequence links TRBV5-1 to TRBJ2-5, with TRBD2 matching 7 junction bases. The bases are TGCGCCAGCAGCTTGGGGCAGGGAGGGGAGACCCAGTACTTC. Its translation reads: CASSLGQGGETQYF.